The rows below give T cell receptor beta chains drawn from one sample of a study of T cells in localized non-small cell lung cancer. Some clones are missing from TCRdb's copy, which holds only in-frame ones; the method was immunoSEQ multiplex PCR. The sample consists of more than 15,000 clones, approximately 91% of them appearing once. Sequences were derived from peripheral blood, sampled before any cancer treatment. The receptor source for this set is a woman aged 40 to 75 with stage I lung adenocarcinoma. Each CDR3 is given with its conserved first and last residue. A D gene is named only where the DNA matches it firmly. Clone size is not always given. Where it is, it says once, few, many or a class for expanded clones.

>TRBV19|.|TRBJ1-1|TRBD1
TGTGCCAGTAGTGCTCGACAGGGGGCGGGAAACACTGAAGCTTTCTTT
CASSARQGAGNTEAFF
>TRBV5-1|.|TRBJ2-3|.
TGCGCCAGCACTGGGGGGGCGAGCACAGATACGCAGTATTTT
CASTGGASTDTQYF
>TRBV10-3|.|TRBJ2-7|TRBD1
TGTGCCATCAGCATAGGGACAGGGGATGGCTACGAGCAGTACTTC
CAISIGTGDGYEQYF
>TRBV11-3|.|TRBJ2-5|TRBD2
TGTGCCAGCAGCCCCGGACTAGCGGGGGGGCCCGGGGAGACCCAGTACTTC
CASSPGLAGGPGETQYF
>TRBV7-8|.|TRBJ1-5|.
TGTGCCAGCAGCTTCCTCGGGGGGAATCAGCCCCAGCATTTT
CASSFLGGNQPQHF
>TRBV16|.|TRBJ1-4|.
TGTGCCAGCAGCCAATTCCCAGGTTCTCAAAAACTGTTTTTT
CASSQFPGSQKLFF
>TRBV5-1|.|TRBJ1-1|TRBD1
TGCGCCAGCAGCACGGACAGGTGGGACACTGAAGCTTTCTTT
CASSTDRWDTEAFF
>TRBV7-2|.|TRBJ1-1|TRBD1
TGTGCCAGCAGCCAAGGACAGGGGAACACTGAAGCTTTCTTT
CASSQGQGNTEAFF
>TRBV10-3|.|TRBJ2-3|.
TGTGCCATCACCCCAGGAGAGGGTAAGGGGACAGATACGCAGTATTTT
CAITPGEGKGTDTQYF
>TRBV5-8|.|TRBJ1-1|.
TGTGCCAGCAGCTTACCGCAGAACACTGAAGCTTTCTTT
CASSLPQNTEAFF
>TRBV2|.|TRBJ2-7|TRBD1
TGTGCCAGCACGCCCGGGACAGGTCGGTACGAGCAGTACTTC
CASTPGTGRYEQYF
>TRBV7-9|.|TRBJ1-4|.
TGTGCCAGCAACCCAACGGTAGATAGGCTGTTTTTT
CASNPTVDRLFF
>TRBV29-1|once|TRBJ2-3|TRBD1
TGCAGCTACGGACAGGGGACAGATACGCAGTATTTT
CSYGQGTDTQYF
>TRBV5-6|.|TRBJ2-3|.
TGTGCCAGCAGCTTGGGGTTCACAGATACGCAGTATTTT
CASSLGFTDTQYF
>TRBV5-1|.|TRBJ2-3|TRBD2
TGCGCCAGCAGCTTGGGACTAGCGGGGGCCTATACAGATACGCAGTATTTT
CASSLGLAGAYTDTQYF
>TRBV6-5|.|TRBJ1-2|.
TGTGCCAGCAGCCAGCCACCCAACAGGGACGGCTACACCTTC
CASSQPPNRDGYTF
>TRBV6-6|.|TRBJ2-2|TRBD1
TGTGCCAGCAGATACGGACAGGGGGACACCGGGGAGCTGTTTTTT
CASRYGQGDTGELFF
>TRBV7-9|.|TRBJ1-4|.
TGTGCCAGCAGCTTGGTACACCCGGGGTACACTAATGAAAAACTGTTTTTT
CASSLVHPGYTNEKLFF
>TRBV6-6|.|TRBJ1-1|TRBD1
TGTGCCAGCAGCCCGACAGGGGGGGAGACTGAAGCTTTCTTT
CASSPTGGETEAFF
>TRBV6-1|.|TRBJ1-1|.
TGTGCCAGCAGTGGTGGACAGAAAGCTTTCTTT
CASSGGQKAFF
>TRBV19|.|TRBJ1-5|.
TGTGCCAGTACACCGGGACCGAATAGCAATCAGCCCCAGCATTTT
CASTPGPNSNQPQHF
>TRBV15|.|TRBJ2-2|.
TGTGCCACCAGCAGAGATCAGGGGTCCGGGGAGCTGTTTTTT
CATSRDQGSGELFF
>TRBV5-1|once|TRBJ1-1|.
TGCGCCAGCAGCTTGATAGGAGTCATGAACACTGAAGCTTTCTTT
CASSLIGVMNTEAFF